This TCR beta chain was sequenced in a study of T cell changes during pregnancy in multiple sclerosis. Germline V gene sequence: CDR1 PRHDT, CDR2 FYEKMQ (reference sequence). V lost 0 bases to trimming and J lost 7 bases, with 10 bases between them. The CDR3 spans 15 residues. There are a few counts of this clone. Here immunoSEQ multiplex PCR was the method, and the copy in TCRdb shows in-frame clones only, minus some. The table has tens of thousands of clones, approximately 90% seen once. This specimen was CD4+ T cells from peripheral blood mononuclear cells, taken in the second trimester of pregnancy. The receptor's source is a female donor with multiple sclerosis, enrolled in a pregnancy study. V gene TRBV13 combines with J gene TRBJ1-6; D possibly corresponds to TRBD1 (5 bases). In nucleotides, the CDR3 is TGTGCCAGCAGCTTAGGAGGGGCCAAGAATTCACCCCTCCACTTT. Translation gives CASSLGGAKNSPLHF.